This T cell receptor (beta chain) was documented in a study of blood T cell repertoires in COVID-19. Study background: Samples representing acute and convalescent COVID-19 were sourced from the United States, Italy and Spain.

Method: immunoSEQ multiplex PCR; TCRdb's copy keeps in-frame clones and lacks some. The sample has roughly 280,000 clones; under 90% are singletons. This clone was picked up a small number of times. V lost 10 bases to trimming and J lost 2 bases, with 15 bases between them. Per the germline V gene, CDR1 is LNHDA and CDR2 is SQIVND (reference sequence). The CDR3 has 14 amino acids. The J gene is TRBJ1-5, the V gene TRBV19; D is uncertain. Sequencing was done on a sample of peripheral blood. The sequence derives from a man aged 50 or older with acute or convalescent COVID-19. The CDR3 here is CATRRTRGNQPQHF. DNA for the CDR3: TGTGCCACCCGTCGGACTCGGGGCAATCAGCCCCAGCATTTT.